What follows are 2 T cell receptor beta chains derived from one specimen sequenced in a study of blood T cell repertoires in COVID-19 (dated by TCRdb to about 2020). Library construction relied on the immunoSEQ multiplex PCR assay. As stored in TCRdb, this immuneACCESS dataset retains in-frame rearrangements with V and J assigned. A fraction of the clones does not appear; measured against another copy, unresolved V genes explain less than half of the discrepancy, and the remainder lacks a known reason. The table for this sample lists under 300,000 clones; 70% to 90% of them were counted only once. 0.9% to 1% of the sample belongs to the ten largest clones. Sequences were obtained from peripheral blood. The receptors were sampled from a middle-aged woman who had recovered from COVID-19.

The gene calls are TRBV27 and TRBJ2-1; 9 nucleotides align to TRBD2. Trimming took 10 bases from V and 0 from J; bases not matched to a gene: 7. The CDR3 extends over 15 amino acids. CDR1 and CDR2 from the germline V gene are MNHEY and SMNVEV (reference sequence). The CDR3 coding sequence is TGTGCCATCAGGGCGGGAGGGGGCTCCTACAATGAGCAGTTCTTC. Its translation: CAIRAGGGSYNEQFF.

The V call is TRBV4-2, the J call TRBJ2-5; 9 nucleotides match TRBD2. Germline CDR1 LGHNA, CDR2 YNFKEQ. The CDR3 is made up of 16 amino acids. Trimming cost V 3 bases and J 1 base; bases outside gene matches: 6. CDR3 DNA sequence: TGTGCCAGCAGCCAGCCCCAGACTAGCGGCCAAGAGACCCAGTACTTC. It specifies CASSQPQTSGQETQYF.